These 10 T cell receptor beta chains originate from one sample sequenced in a study of cytomegalovirus exposure and HLA in healthy donors. PCR was performed using 60 Vbeta and 13 Jbeta primers. TCRdb keeps only in-frame clones here, not all; method: immunoSEQ multiplex PCR. The sample has 180,000 or so clones; roughly 84% are singletons. Material: PBMCs. Receptor source: a male donor in good health and CMV-seronegative.

The genes are TRBV6-5 and TRBJ1-1; D call uncertain. CDR3 length: 15 amino acids. CDR1 is MNHEY and CDR2 is SVGAGI in the germline V gene. V was clipped by 7 bases and J by 2 bases, with 17 bases between them. The CDR3 DNA follows: TGTGCCAGCAAGATTGTTCCAGGTTCAAACACTGAAGCTTTCTTT. Translation: CASKIVPGSNTEAFF.

This chain links TRBV18 with TRBJ1-2; a weak D match, TRBD1 (5 bases). Germline CDR1 and CDR2: KGHSH and LQKENI. The V gene lost 5 bases and the J gene lost 4 bases, with 11 bases spanning the gap. There are 13 residues in the CDR3. The CDR3 DNA follows: TGTGCCAGCTCAGGGCAGGGTACCTATGGCTACACCTTC. Translation gives CASSGQGTYGYTF.

The table lists this clone with a few counts. CDR3 in amino acids: CASSEPGQGRYNEQFF. Here the CDR3 DNA reads TGTGCCAGCAGTGAACCGGGACAGGGGCGCTACAATGAGCAGTTCTTC. This chain uses TRBV28 with TRBJ2-1; 10 bases align to TRBD1. The trim removed 5 bases at V and 3 bases at J, leaving 7 bases unmatched. The CDR3 spans 16 residues. Germline CDR1 and CDR2: MDHEN and SYDVKM.

This chain links TRBV7-9 with TRBJ2-7; D perhaps matches TRBD2 (6 bases). Trimming removed 5 bases from V and 2 bases from J, with 16 bases in between. This CDR3 region has 15 residues. Germline assignment: CDR1 SEHNR and CDR2 FQNEAQ (reference sequence). CDR3 loop: CASSPLAHPTYEQYF. The CDR3 DNA is TGTGCCAGCAGCCCACTAGCTCATCCGACCTACGAGCAGTACTTC. Complete variable domain (other parts from reference TRBV7-9 and TRBJ2-7): DTGVSQNPRHKITKRGQNVTFRCDPISEHNRLYWYRQTLGQGPEFLTYFQNEAQLEKSRLLSDRFSAERPKGSFSTLEIQRTEQGDSAMYLCASSPLAHPTYEQYFGPGTRLTVT.

The J gene is TRBJ2-1, the V gene TRBV7-2, with 13 bases lining up with TRBD2. Trimming cost V 5 bases and J 9 bases; bases outside gene matches: 19. The CDR3 contains 19 residues. Per the germline V gene, CDR1 is SGHTA and CDR2 is FQGNSA. The CDR3 loop is CASSGQLGFGTSGNGEQFF. CDR3 DNA sequence: TGTGCCAGCAGCGGTCAATTGGGTTTCGGGACTAGCGGGAACGGTGAGCAGTTCTTC.

V gene TRBV7-6 combines with J gene TRBJ1-3; D gene unclear. Trimming left V 1 base short and J 4 bases short, with 11 bases between. This CDR3 has 15 residues. CDR1 and CDR2 (germline): SGHVS, FNYEAQ. In DNA form, the CDR3 reads TGTGCCAGCAGCTTAGAAGATACAAAGGGAAACACCATATATTTT. Its translation: CASSLEDTKGNTIYF.

The J gene is TRBJ2-7, the V gene TRBV27; D possibly corresponds to TRBD1 (5 bases). The CDR3 consists of 15 residues. V lost 5 bases and J 4 bases, leaving 18 bases between the germline ends. CDR1 and CDR2 from the germline V gene are MNHEY and SMNVEV (reference sequence). The CDR3, as DNA: TGTGCCAGCAGTGGCCGACAGAACCATAGTTACGAGCAGTACTTC. Its protein is CASSGRQNHSYEQYF.

This chain links TRBV5-4 with TRBJ2-3, with 7 bases fitting TRBD1. J was trimmed by 0 bases and V by 4 bases; bases with no gene match: 5. The CDR3 is made up of 15 amino acids. Germline V gene sequence: CDR1 SGHNT, CDR2 YYREEE (reference sequence). In nucleotides, the CDR3 is TGTGCCAGCAGCGCGGACAGGCCCAGCACAGATACGCAGTATTTT. Protein product: CASSADRPSTDTQYF.

The V gene is TRBV19, the J gene TRBJ2-5; a weak D match, TRBD2 (6 bases). Per the germline V gene, CDR1 is LNHDA and CDR2 is SQIVND (reference sequence). There are 16 residues in the CDR3. Trimming left V 3 bases short and J 6 bases short, with 20 bases between. As DNA, the CDR3 is TGTGCCAGTAGTATCGGTCCCGGGACGGCGGGACAGACCCAGTACTTC. This translates into CASSIGPGTAGQTQYF.

This clone appeared once. The chain joins TRBV18 to TRBJ2-1; the D gene is possibly TRBD2 (9 bases). The germline V gene has CDR1 KGHSH and CDR2 LQKENI. The length of the CDR3 is 23 residues. Between the trimmed V and J ends, which lost 3 bases and 3 bases, there was a span of 36 bases. This chain's CDR3 is CASSPLGITGQVALAGYYNEQFF. The CDR3 nucleotides read TGTGCCAGCTCACCCCTGGGAATTACGGGACAGGTCGCCCTAGCGGGGTACTACAATGAGCAGTTCTTC.